This TCR beta chain is from a study of blood T cell repertoires in COVID-19. Overall study: Acute and convalescent COVID-19 samples came from the United States, Italy and Spain.

Some clones are missing from TCRdb's copy, which holds only in-frame ones; the method was immunoSEQ multiplex PCR. Of 200,000 or so clones detected, more than 75% appear once; the ten largest clones hold about 7%. V lost 7 bases and J lost 3, with 18 bases in between. Germline CDR1 and CDR2: SQVTM and ANQGSEA. The length of the CDR3 is 14 residues. The receptor comes from a man aged 25-45 years in a cohort exposed to, infected with or recovered from COVID-19 (not recorded which). The chain combines TRBV29-1 with TRBJ1-1; a weak D match, TRBD1 (6 bases). Sequencing input: PBMCs or T cells enriched from blood (not recorded which). The DNA for the CDR3 is TGCAGCGGCCGCACAGGGCTTAGGGACACTGAAGCTTTCTTT. This translates into CSGRTGLRDTEAFF.